These 31 T cell receptor beta chains share one sample of origin, sequenced in a study of T cells after yellow fever vaccination. TCRdb reanalysed the 5' RACE reads using MiXCR and keeps one entry per CDR3 protein. This table has roughly 120,000 distinct CDR3 sequences, around 7.2% appearing once. The specimen comprised CD4+ T cells sorted from PBMCs, sampled about 49 days after the first yellow fever vaccination. Receptors originate from a man younger than 35 who received the YFV17D yellow fever vaccine.

In this sample, this clonotype turned up many times. V usage is TRBV9 and J usage is TRBJ2-3; D is perhaps TRBD1 (6 bases). The CDR3 totals 15 residues. V was trimmed by 0 bases and J by 3 bases, leaving 11 bases between them. Germline V gene lookup returns CDR1 SGDLS and CDR2 YYNGEE. The CDR3 loop reads CASSVGQGLTDTQYF. CDR3 DNA sequence: TGTGCCAGCAGCGTAGGGCAGGGGCTGACAGATACGCAGTATTTT.

In its sample, this clonotype was seen many times. The chain carries TRBV29-1 and TRBJ2-1; 8 nucleotides line up with TRBD1. The CDR3 has 15 residues. V gave up 3 bases and J gave up 0 bases; unmatched junction bases: 4. Germline lookup yields CDR1 SQVTM and CDR2 ANQGSEA. The CDR3 region is CSVDRTGSSYNEQFF. The CDR3 coding sequence is TGCAGCGTTGACCGGACAGGGAGCTCCTACAATGAGCAGTTCTTC.

This clonotype was seen many times. The chain couples TRBV4-3 to TRBJ1-1; no definite D call. Germline V gene data show CDR1 as LGHNA and CDR2 as YSLEER. The length of the CDR3 is 15 residues. Trimming shortened V by 0 bases and J by 1 base, and 9 bases separated the two germline ends. The DNA for the CDR3 is TGCGCCAGCAGCCAAGATATCCTCGGGAACACTGAAGCTTTCTTT. It is translated as CASSQDILGNTEAFF.

This clonotype has at least ten counts. The V gene is TRBV5-4, the J gene TRBJ2-5; the match to TRBD2 covers 7 bases. The CDR3 is 18 residues long. Germline CDR1 SGHNT, CDR2 YYREEE (reference sequence). Losses at the gene ends were 5 bases for V and 4 bases for J; bases not matched to a gene: 20. The CDR3 protein is CASSPKPGGLLGGETQYF. Written as DNA, the CDR3 is TGTGCCAGCAGTCCCAAGCCCGGGGGGTTGTTGGGGGGAGAGACCCAGTACTTC.

This clonotype was detected ten times or more. The V gene is TRBV5-1, the J gene TRBJ1-1, with 7 nucleotides matching TRBD1. This CDR3 is 13 amino acids long. CDR1 SGHRS and CDR2 YFSETQ come from the germline V gene. V shed 0 bases, J shed 11 bases, and the junction held 7 bases outside the gene matches. CDR3: CASSLGDRGGAFF. The CDR3 DNA follows: TGCGCCAGCAGCTTGGGGGACAGAGGGGGGGCTTTCTTT.

This clonotype was observed a few times. The rearrangement uses TRBV19 and TRBJ2-2, with D possibly being TRBD1 or TRBD2 (5 bases each). Per the germline V gene, CDR1 is LNHDA and CDR2 is SQIVND (reference sequence). This CDR3 region has 17 residues. V shed 1 base and J shed 7 bases, with 19 bases lying between them. The DNA for the CDR3 is TGTGCCAGTAGTATAGGGGCAGCGACAGACGGGATCGGGGAGCTGTTTTTT. It encodes CASSIGAATDGIGELFF. The full variable domain, rest sourced from reference TRBV19 and TRBJ2-2, is DGGITQSPKYLFRKEGQNVTLSCEQNLNHDAMYWYRQDPGQGLRLIYYSQIVNDFQKGDIAEGYSVSREKKESFPLTVTSAQKNPTAFYLCASSIGAATDGIGELFFGEGSRLTVL.

This clonotype has at least ten counts. This rearrangement joins TRBV6-6 to TRBJ2-7; D ambiguous. The germline gives CDR1 MNHNY, CDR2 SVGAGI (reference sequence). The CDR3 is 11 residues long. The germline V and J ends were trimmed by 6 bases and 3 bases, with 6 bases remaining between them. The CDR3 DNA reads TGTGCCAGCAGCTTGGTCTACGAGCAGTACTTC. Residues: CASSLVYEQYF.

The chain has TRBV5-1 and TRBJ2-1, with TRBD2 as a possible D gene (6 bases). V lost 1 base and J 5 bases, leaving 13 bases between the germline ends. The CDR3 sequence is 15 residues long. CDR1 and CDR2 from the germline V gene are SGHRS and YFSETQ. The CDR3 bases are TGCGCCAGCAGCTTGTATGCTAGCGTTGACAATGAGCAGTTCTTC. Translation gives CASSLYASVDNEQFF.

The CDR3: CASSRSFQETQYF. CDR3 sequence (DNA): TGTGCCAGTAGTAGGAGTTTCCAAGAGACCCAGTACTTC. The V call is TRBV19, the J call TRBJ2-5; D is unclear. Germline V lookup: CDR1 LNHDA, CDR2 SQIVND (reference sequence). This CDR3 spans 13 amino acids. With 4 bases removed from V and 1 base from J, the gap between germline ends came to 7 bases.

The chain combines TRBV20-1 with TRBJ2-5; no reliable D call. CDR1 and CDR2 (germline): DFQATT, SNEGSKA (reference sequence). The CDR3 runs 13 residues. V dropped 0 bases and J dropped 5 bases, with 10 bases sitting between them. CDR3 bases: TGCAGTGCTAGAGAGGGGATGAGGGAGACCCAGTACTTC. Its translation: CSAREGMRETQYF.

This clonotype was seen repeatedly, ten times or more. The rearrangement links TRBV20-1 to TRBJ1-5; D remains unclear. This CDR3 is built from 14 residues. The V gene's germline CDR1 is DFQATT and CDR2 SNEGSKA (reference sequence). V lost 3 bases to trimming and J lost 0 bases, with 9 bases between them. CDR3 nucleotide sequence: TGCAGTGCTAGCGTCAGCTATAGCAATCAGCCCCAGCATTTT. This gives the protein CSASVSYSNQPQHF.

This clonotype was counted only a few times. The V gene is TRBV6-4, the J gene TRBJ2-3; D is unclear. Trimming left V 0 bases short and J 2 bases short, with 6 bases between. Germline assignment: CDR1 MRHNA and CDR2 SNTAGT. This CDR3 is 14 amino acids long. The DNA of the CDR3 is TGTGCCAGCAGTGACTCATCTTCCACAGATACGCAGTATTTT. Translating it yields CASSDSSSTDTQYF.

In its sample, this clonotype was seen many times. This chain uses TRBV20-1 with TRBJ1-2, with 7 bases fitting TRBD1. Germline CDR1 reads DFQATT; CDR2 reads SNEGSKA (reference sequence). Trimming at V came to 3 bases and at J to 4 bases, leaving 11 bases not matched to a gene. This CDR3 has 15 amino acids. The CDR3 DNA is TGCAGTGCTAGGAGAGGGGGCAGGGATACCTATGGCTACACCTTC. The encoded protein is CSARRGGRDTYGYTF.

This clonotype was detected ten times or more. This sequence joins TRBV11-2 and TRBJ1-1, with 8 bases aligning to TRBD1. Trimming at V came to 7 bases and at J to 1 base, leaving 2 bases not matched to a gene. The CDR3 extends over 13 amino acids. Germline CDR1 SGHAT, CDR2 FQNNGV. The chain's CDR3 is CASTQGANTEAFF. CDR3 DNA sequence: TGTGCCAGCACCCAGGGGGCGAACACTGAAGCTTTCTTT.

V and J are TRBV30 and TRBJ2-5, with D perhaps matching TRBD2 (6 bases). CDR1 and CDR2 (germline): GTSNPN, SVGIG (reference sequence). V lost 4 bases and J lost 1, with 19 bases in between. The CDR3 length is 16 residues. Here the CDR3 DNA reads TGTGCCTGGACCTACCATACCGGGGGATTCCAAGAGACCCAGTACTTC. Encoded protein: CAWTYHTGGFQETQYF.

Ten or more counts support this clonotype. The chain carries TRBV6-5 and TRBJ2-7, with 10 bases identical to TRBD2. V was pared by 0 bases and J by 4 bases, with 3 bases of the junction left unmatched. CDR3 length equals 15 residues. Per germline, CDR1 MNHEY and CDR2 SVGAGI. The CDR3 DNA sequence: TGTGCCAGCAGTTACTCTAGCGGGGGGTGGTACGAGCAGTACTTC. Its translation: CASSYSSGGWYEQYF.

This clonotype has at least ten counts. The CDR3, as DNA: TGCGCCAGCAGCCCGAACCAGGGAGATGAGCAGTTCTTC. This sequence encodes CASSPNQGDEQFF. V is TRBV5-1 and J is TRBJ2-1; D may be TRBD1 or TRBD2 (5 bases each). The V end lost 4 bases, the J end lost 8 bases, and 13 bases lay between the germline ends. Per germline, CDR1 SGHRS and CDR2 YFSETQ. This CDR3 has 13 amino acids.

The table lists this clonotype with many counts. The chain links TRBV7-9 to TRBJ2-6; D gene unclear. The V end lost 4 bases, the J end lost 2 bases, and 6 bases lay between the germline ends. The CDR3 covers 14 residues. Germline-derived CDR1 and CDR2 are SEHNR and FQNEAQ (reference sequence). The CDR3 DNA follows: TGTGCCAGCAGCTCACGGGCTGGGGCCAACGTCCTGACTTTC. Protein product: CASSSRAGANVLTF.

This clonotype appeared a few times. The DNA for the CDR3 is TGTGCCAGCAATGAGGGCGGAGCATACACCCAGTACTTC. The encoded protein is CASNEGGAYTQYF. The V gene is TRBV7-9, the J gene TRBJ2-5, with D tentatively TRBD2 (5 bases). The CDR3 totals 13 residues. Per the germline V gene, CDR1 is SEHNR and CDR2 is FQNEAQ (reference sequence). Trimming removed 7 bases at V and 8 bases at J, with 17 bases between.

This clonotype was seen more than once but under ten times. The V and J genes are TRBV27 and TRBJ2-3; D remains ambiguous. Germline lookup yields CDR1 MNHEY and CDR2 SMNVEV (reference sequence). The CDR3 is made up of 16 amino acids. Trimming left V 5 bases short and J 0 bases short, with 15 bases between. CDR3 protein: CASSRIRVLSTDTQYF. The CDR3 nucleotides read TGTGCCAGCAGTCGTATAAGAGTACTAAGCACAGATACGCAGTATTTT.

This clonotype was recorded at least ten times. This chain uses TRBV4-3 with TRBJ1-1; D unresolved. In germline, CDR1 is LGHNA, CDR2 YSLEER. V was pared by 4 bases and J by 0 bases, with 12 bases between. The CDR3 runs to 15 residues. CDR3 coding DNA: TGCGCCAGCAGCCCCCGGCTGGCCATGAACACTGAAGCTTTCTTT. It encodes CASSPRLAMNTEAFF.

This clonotype was observed a handful of times. This chain connects TRBV5-4 to TRBJ2-6, with TRBD1 identical over 9 bases. This CDR3 is 17 amino acids long. Germline V gives CDR1 SGHNT, CDR2 YYREEE (reference sequence). The junction had 12 bases not matched to a gene; V was cut back by 10 bases and J by 1 base. CDR3 sequence: CALREQGAFSGANVLTF. The CDR3 nucleotides read TGTGCCCTACGGGAACAGGGGGCCTTTTCTGGGGCCAACGTCCTGACTTTC.

There are many counts of this clonotype. The chain couples TRBV10-1 to TRBJ2-3; possibly TRBD1 for D (6 bases). Looked up from germline, CDR1 is WNHNN and CDR2 is SYGVQD (reference sequence). The germline V and J ends were trimmed by 6 bases and 3 bases, with 13 bases remaining between them. The length of the CDR3 is 14 residues. CDR3 amino acids: CASRDHTGTDTQYF. DNA of the CDR3: TGCGCCAGCAGAGATCATACAGGGACAGATACGCAGTATTTT.

This clonotype was counted at least ten times. The chain has TRBV2 and TRBJ2-1, with D possibly being TRBD1 (6 bases). This CDR3 spans 13 amino acids. The V end was cut by 8 bases, the J end by 5 bases, with 13 bases between. Germline-derived CDR1 and CDR2 are SNHLY and FYNNEI. CDR3 protein: CASRTGGHNEQFF. The CDR3 DNA reads as TGTGCCAGCCGTACTGGGGGCCACAATGAGCAGTTCTTC.

Many counts were recorded for this clonotype. This chain links TRBV2 with TRBJ2-3; no clear D. V was cut by 3 bases and J by 6 bases, with 13 bases left in between. There are 14 residues in the CDR3. CDR1 and CDR2 from the germline V gene are SNHLY and FYNNEI. The CDR3 sequence: CASSDRSGMDTQYF. DNA for the CDR3: TGTGCCAGCAGTGACCGTTCAGGAATGGATACGCAGTATTTT.

This clonotype occurred many times. The chain uses TRBV7-9 and TRBJ1-5; 8 bases fit TRBD1. Germline CDR1 is SEHNR and CDR2 is FQNEAQ (reference sequence). The CDR3 runs to 17 residues. V gave up 5 bases and J gave up 4 bases; unmatched junction bases: 13. Written as DNA, the CDR3 is TGTGCCAGCAGCCAAGCCCGGCAGGGGGCGTTAAATCAGCCCCAGCATTTT. It is translated as CASSQARQGALNQPQHF.

This clonotype appeared many times. The chain joins TRBV11-2 to TRBJ1-4; D is ambiguous. In germline, CDR1 is SGHAT, CDR2 FQNNGV. V lost 6 bases and J 1 base, leaving 3 bases between the germline ends. The CDR3 runs to 12 residues. CDR3 sequence (DNA): TGTGCCAGCAGGGGAACTAATGAAAAACTGTTTTTT. The encoded protein is CASRGTNEKLFF.

In regard to this clonotype: This sequence may be a read error, since a much larger clone differs from it by one base. This sequence joins TRBV20-1 and TRBJ2-2; TRBD2 matches 7 bases. V trimming: 3 bases; J trimming: 6 bases; junction bases outside the gene matches: 4. The CDR3 loop spans 13 amino acids. Germline V gene data show CDR1 as DFQATT and CDR2 as SNEGSKA (reference sequence). The CDR3 bases are TGCAGTGCTAGCGAGACTAGCTCCGGGGAGCTGTTTTTT. Its protein is CSASETSSGELFF.

This clonotype appeared many times. The rearrangement uses TRBV6-2 or TRBV6-3 and TRBJ2-1, with D maybe TRBD1 (5 bases). Trimming took 2 bases from V and 9 from J, leaving 17 bases between them. Germline CDR1 is MNHEY and CDR2 is SVGEGT. This CDR3 has 15 residues. DNA for the CDR3: TGTGCCAGCAGTTACAGCAGGGCATCTTACGGTGAGCAGTTCTTC. It encodes CASSYSRASYGEQFF.

At least ten counts were recorded for this clonotype. The chain recombines TRBV6-5 with TRBJ1-2; the match to TRBD1 covers 7 bases. With 2 bases clipped from V and 9 bases from J, the junction kept 9 bases outside the gene matches. CDR1 and CDR2 (germline): MNHEY, SVGAGI. This CDR3 is built from 14 residues. This chain's CDR3 is CASSYDQGVQSYTF. The CDR3 coding sequence is TGTGCCAGCAGTTACGATCAGGGGGTTCAAAGCTACACCTTC.

This clonotype came up many times. V and J are TRBV27 and TRBJ2-5, with 10 bases identical to TRBD1. With V trimmed by 3 bases and J by 5 bases, 9 bases remained unmatched. CDR1 is MNHEY, CDR2 SMNVEV, per germline (reference sequence). The CDR3 contains 16 residues. As DNA, the CDR3 is TGTGCCAGCAGTTTCTGGTCGACAGGGGGCAGGGAGACCCAGTACTTC. As protein: CASSFWSTGGRETQYF.